Listed below are T cell receptor beta chains from one sample, sequenced in a study of early T cells in non-severe SARS-CoV-2 infection. Using its own MiXCR run on the 5' RACE reads, TCRdb lists one record per CDR3 protein. The profile covers around 82,000 distinct CDR3 sequences, with about 10% appearing a single time and about 4.8% taken by the ten largest. The sequenced sample was whole blood. Receptors were obtained from an adult who was a healthcare worker with PCR-confirmed SARS-CoV-2 infection or an uninfected control (not recorded which). Each CDR3 is given with its conserved first and last residue. The order of the fields is clone size, D gene, J gene, V gene, CDR3 DNA, CDR3 protein. A D gene is named only where the DNA matches it firmly. Rows may omit the clone size; those that give it use once, few, many or a size class.

few TRBD1 TRBJ2-3 TRBV2 TGTGCCAGCAGTCAGACAGGGCCCGGGATACGGACCCACACAGATACGCAGTATTTT CASSQTGPGIRTHTDTQYF
NA TRBD2 TRBJ2-1 TRBV4-3 TGCGCCAGCAGCCAAACCCGGACTAGCCAAGAAGTCTTC CASSQTRTSQEVF
few NA TRBJ1-5 TRBV4-1 TGCGCCAGCAGCCAAGCACAGGGTGCTCAGCCCCAGCATTTT CASSQAQGAQPQHF
many TRBD1 TRBJ1-4 TRBV2 TGTGCCAGCAGTTCAACAGGGGTGGAAAAACTGTTTTTT CASSSTGVEKLFF
many NA TRBJ2-5 TRBV20-1 TGCAGTGCTCAGGGACAAGAGACCCAGTACTTC CSAQGQETQYF
many TRBD1 TRBJ1-1 TRBV12-3/TRBV12-4 TGTGCCAGCAGGGTACAGGGGAGACAAACTGAAGCTTTCTTT CASRVQGRQTEAFF
few TRBD1 TRBJ1-2 TRBV6-2/TRBV6-3 TGTGCCAGCAGCCCCAACCGACAGGGTAACTATGGCTACACCTTC CASSPNRQGNYGYTF
NA TRBD2 TRBJ2-1 TRBV12-3/TRBV12-4 TGTGCCAGCAGTTTGCAAGCGGGGGGGCTAACGTTCGATGAGCAGTTCTTC CASSLQAGGLTFDEQFF
NA NA TRBJ2-1 TRBV5-6 TGTGCCAGCAGCCGGATCATGGATGAGCAGTTCTTC CASSRIMDEQFF
NA TRBD2 TRBJ2-5 TRBV20-1 TGCAGTGCTAGATCAGCGGGGGGTCCGTGGACCCAGTACTTC CSARSAGGPWTQYF
NA NA TRBJ1-1 TRBV14 TGTGCCAGCAGCCCCCATCGAGGTCTTTCGCGGGCTTTCTTT CASSPHRGLSRAFF
NA TRBD2 TRBJ2-5 TRBV6-5 TGTGCCAGCAGGGAAGAAGCGGGGGGGTTGGGAGTTGAAGAGACCCAGTACTTC CASREEAGGLGVEETQYF
NA NA TRBJ2-3 TRBV10-3 TGTGCCACCTCGACAGTCCCTAGCACAGATACGCAGTATTTT CATSTVPSTDTQYF
many NA TRBJ2-7 TRBV10-1 TGCGCCAGCAGTGGTAAGGTCGGACAGAACTACGAGCAGTACTTC CASSGKVGQNYEQYF
many NA TRBJ1-4 TRBV19 TGTGCCAGTACCCCTTCCACAGGGAGGGTCTATGAAAAACTGTTTTTT CASTPSTGRVYEKLFF
NA NA TRBJ2-7 TRBV9 TGTGCCAGCAGCCCCACAGGCCCGGCTGTCTACGAGCAGTACTTC CASSPTGPAVYEQYF
many NA TRBJ1-2 TRBV7-9 TGTGCCAGCAGCCACGACGGAGAATATGGCTACACCTTC CASSHDGEYGYTF
NA NA TRBJ2-7 TRBV20-1 TGCAGAGCTAGAGAGTGGGGGGTCGACGAGCAGTACTTC CRAREWGVDEQYF
few NA TRBJ1-1 TRBV21-1 TGTGCCAGCAGCAAAGGTGGGACAGGGGGCGGCCCTGAAGCTTTCTTT CASSKGGTGGGPEAFF
few NA TRBJ2-7 TRBV6-2/TRBV6-3 TGTGCCAGCAGCGACTCCTACGAGCAGTACTTC CASSDSYEQYF
NA NA TRBJ2-2 TRBV11-2 TGTGCCAGCAGCCCCCCTCCCGGGGGGGAGCTGTTTTTT CASSPPPGGELFF
few TRBD1 TRBJ2-4 TRBV5-1 TGCGCCAGCAGCTCTTCCGGGACAGGGGTCATTCAGTACTTC CASSSSGTGVIQYF
few TRBD2 TRBJ2-3 TRBV3-1 TGTGCCAGCGGCGGGGGTACCGATACGCAGTATTTT CASGGGTDTQYF
few TRBD1 TRBJ2-5 TRBV6-4 TGTGCCAGCAGTGTTTTTCCTAGGACAGGCACTTTGGAGACCCAGTACTTC CASSVFPRTGTLETQYF
NA NA TRBJ1-4 TRBV20-1 TGCAGTGCTAGGGAGCGCAGGTTAGGAACCGGAACTAATGAAAAACTGTTTTTT CSARERRLGTGTNEKLFF
many TRBD1 TRBJ2-3 TRBV25-1 TGTGCCAGCAGTGAAGGGGACAGGGGGGCAGATACGCAGTATTTT CASSEGDRGADTQYF
NA NA TRBJ1-4 TRBV7-2 TGTGCCAGCAGCTTGGGCGGTGTGGCTGAAAAACTGTTTTTT CASSLGGVAEKLFF
NA NA TRBJ2-1 TRBV29-1 TGCAGCGTTGAACGGACGACCGGTGAGCAGTTCTTC CSVERTTGEQFF
many NA TRBJ1-4 TRBV6-5 TGTGCCAGCAGTACAACCTCAACTCCTAATGAAAAACTGTTTTTT CASSTTSTPNEKLFF
many NA TRBJ1-3 TRBV10-3 TGTGCCATCAGGAGAGAGAACACTGGAAACACCATATATTTT CAIRRENTGNTIYF
many NA TRBJ2-1 TRBV15 TGTGCCACCAGCAGAACAGGGTGGGGGTCAAATGAGCAGTTCTTC CATSRTGWGSNEQFF
NA NA TRBJ1-1 TRBV7-9 TGTGCCTCCAATCCTAAACAGGGTAACGTGAACACTGAAGCTTTCTTT CASNPKQGNVNTEAFF
many NA TRBJ2-3 TRBV6-5 TGTGCCAGCAGTCCGGGACGGGGGCGGGATACGCAGTATTTT CASSPGRGRDTQYF
few TRBD2 TRBJ2-1 TRBV5-6 TGTGCCAGCAGCCCCGGACTAGCGGGGAGGCATGAGCAGTTCTTC CASSPGLAGRHEQFF
few TRBD1 TRBJ2-5 TRBV7-7 TGTGCTAGCAGCTTAGGCCAAACAGGGGATGAGACCCAGTACTTC CASSLGQTGDETQYF
few NA TRBJ1-1 TRBV11-2 TGTGCCAGCAGCTTAAGCCGGAGCCCGAACACTGAAGCTTTCTTT CASSLSRSPNTEAFF
few NA TRBJ1-1 TRBV6-2/TRBV6-3 TGTGCCAGCAGTTATCCGTCCCAGAGCCGAAGCACTGAAGCTTTCTTT CASSYPSQSRSTEAFF
few NA TRBJ1-1 TRBV7-2 TGTGCCACCCACCCTACACCAGCGACTGAAGCTTTCTTT CATHPTPATEAFF
many NA TRBJ1-4 TRBV20-1 TGCAGTGCTAGAGACAACAGGGTGTCTAATGAAAAACTGTTTTTT CSARDNRVSNEKLFF
NA TRBD2 TRBJ2-3 TRBV6-4 TGTGCCAGCAGTGAGGCGGGGGGCGCCACAGATACGCAGTATTTT CASSEAGGATDTQYF
few TRBD2 TRBJ2-5 TRBV18 TGTGCCAGCTCACCACCTCTAGCGGGGGGTTCCGGAGAGACCCAGTACTTC CASSPPLAGGSGETQYF
few NA TRBJ1-2 TRBV18 TGTGCCAGCTCACCGCCGATCATCCTGAATGGCTACACCTTC CASSPPIILNGYTF
few NA TRBJ1-6 TRBV3-1 TGTGCCAGCAGCCAAATCCGGAACTCCTATAATTCACCCCTCCACTTT CASSQIRNSYNSPLHF
NA NA TRBJ1-1 TRBV11-2 TGTGCCAGCAGCAAGCCCTTAGGGAAGAACACTGAAGCTTTCTTT CASSKPLGKNTEAFF
NA TRBD2 TRBJ2-3 TRBV7-2 TGTGCCAGCAGCCTCACGCAGCGGGGGTCCATCACAGATACGCAGTATTTT CASSLTQRGSITDTQYF
many NA TRBJ2-2 TRBV10-2 TGCGCCAGCAGGTCCTACAACACCGGGGAGCTGTTTTTT CASRSYNTGELFF
few TRBD2 TRBJ2-3 TRBV20-1 TGCAGTGCTAGACTAGCGGGGGGGACATTGACAGATACGCAGTATTTT CSARLAGGTLTDTQYF
few NA TRBJ2-5 TRBV3-1 TGTGCCAGCAGCCCCCCCGGGAAGACCCAGTACTTC CASSPPGKTQYF
NA NA TRBJ2-7 TRBV5-6 TGTGCCAGCAGCTTGTCCCCAGGGGAGGGCTACGAGCAGTACTTC CASSLSPGEGYEQYF
NA NA TRBJ2-7 TRBV30 TGTGCCTGGAGTGTACCGACAGCCGAGCAGTACTTC CAWSVPTAEQYF
medium-sized TRBD1 TRBJ2-5 TRBV12-5 TGTGCTAGTGGCCCGGGACAGGGGGCCCGAGAGACCCAGTACTTC CASGPGQGARETQYF
many NA TRBJ2-2 TRBV4-1 TGCGCCAGCAGCCAAGGTGGGGGCGGACTGGAGCTGTTTTTT CASSQGGGGLELFF
few NA TRBJ2-3 TRBV25-1 TGTGCCAGCAGTGATGACACGGCGGCGCAGTATTTT CASSDDTAAQYF
many NA TRBJ1-2 TRBV3-1 TGTGCCAGCAGCCAAGATACACTACGCGATGGCTACACCTTC CASSQDTLRDGYTF